The clone carrying this T cell receptor (beta chain) has a handful of counts. The antigen is unknown. The CDR3 is made up of 14 amino acids. Germline values: CDR1 SGHRS, CDR2 YFSETQ. Unique molecular identifiers were present in the TCR beta cDNA libraries. TCRdb re-derived calls from the PCR reads in MiXCR, one entry per CDR3 protein. The top ten clones hold roughly 4.5% of a sample with about 770,000 distinct CDR3 sequences, 40% to 55% of them seen once. The sample is drawn from a study of post-analysis software for immune sequencing data. Study-wide results and limits: With TRBV5-6, TRBV5-1 and TRBV20-1 included, a handful of TRBV segments were more frequent in patients than in controls.

The chain uses TRBV5-1 and TRBJ2-5; D is perhaps TRBD1 (6 bases). The J call may be faulty, since TRBJ2-7 better matches the DNA end. Input material: blood. This clonotype was obtained from a girl aged 10-17 years with multiple sclerosis. CDR3 region: CASSWTAHSYEQYF. The CDR3 region has the DNA TGCGCCAGCAGCTGGACAGCCCACTCCTACGAGCAGTACTTC.